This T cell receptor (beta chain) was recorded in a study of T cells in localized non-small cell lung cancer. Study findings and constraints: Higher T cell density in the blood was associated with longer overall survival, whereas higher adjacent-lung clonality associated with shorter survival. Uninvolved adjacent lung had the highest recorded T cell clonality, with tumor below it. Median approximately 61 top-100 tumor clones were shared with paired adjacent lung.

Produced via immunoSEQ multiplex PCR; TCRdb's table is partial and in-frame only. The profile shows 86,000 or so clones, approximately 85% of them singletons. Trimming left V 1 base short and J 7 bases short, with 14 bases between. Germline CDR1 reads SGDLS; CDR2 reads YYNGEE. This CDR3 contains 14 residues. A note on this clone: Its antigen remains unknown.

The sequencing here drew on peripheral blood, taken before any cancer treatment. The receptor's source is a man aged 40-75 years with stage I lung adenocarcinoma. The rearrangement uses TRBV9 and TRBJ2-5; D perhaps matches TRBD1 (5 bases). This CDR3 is CASSVPAGSGTQYF. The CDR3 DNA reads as TGTGCCAGCAGCGTACCAGCAGGGTCAGGGACCCAGTACTTC.